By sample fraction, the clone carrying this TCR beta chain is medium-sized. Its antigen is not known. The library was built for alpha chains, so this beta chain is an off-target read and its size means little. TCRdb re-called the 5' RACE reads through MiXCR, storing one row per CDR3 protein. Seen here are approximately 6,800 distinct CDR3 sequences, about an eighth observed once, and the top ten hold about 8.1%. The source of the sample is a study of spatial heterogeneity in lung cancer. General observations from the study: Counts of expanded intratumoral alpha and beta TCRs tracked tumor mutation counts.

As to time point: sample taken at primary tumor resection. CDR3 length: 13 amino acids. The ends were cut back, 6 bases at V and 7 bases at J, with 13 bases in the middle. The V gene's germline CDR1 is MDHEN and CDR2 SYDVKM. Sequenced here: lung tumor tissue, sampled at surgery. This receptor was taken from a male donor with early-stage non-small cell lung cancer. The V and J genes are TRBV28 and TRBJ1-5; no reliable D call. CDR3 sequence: CASSRDLIQPQHF. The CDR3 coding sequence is TGTGCCAGCAGCCGGGATCTAATACAGCCCCAGCATTTT. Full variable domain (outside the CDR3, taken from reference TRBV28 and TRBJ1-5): DVKVTQSSRYLVKRTGEKVFLECVQDMDHENMFWYRQDPGLGLRLIYFSYDVKMKEKGDIPEGYSVSREKKERFSLILESASTNQTSMYLCASSRDLIQPQHFGDGTRLSIL.